This entry describes one T cell receptor beta chain. These data are taken from a study of blood T cell repertoires in COVID-19. Sequenced by immunoSEQ multiplex PCR; TCRdb stores in-frame clones only, minus some. The data contain 200,000 to 300,000 clones, 70% to 90% of them seen just once; the ten biggest clones take up over 0.55%. Germline CDR1 and CDR2: LGHDT and YNNKEL (reference sequence). The CDR3 extends over 16 amino acids. J gave up 3 bases and V 4 bases, and 8 bases lay outside the gene matches. This sequence was found in a human donor in a cohort sampled during active COVID-19. This chain joins TRBV3-1 (or the pseudogene TRBV3-2) and TRBJ2-3; 9 bases are shared with TRBD1. Input material: peripheral blood. The CDR3 loop reads CASSPLSGTGTDTQYF. In DNA, the CDR3 is TGTGCCAGCAGCCCACTGTCAGGGACAGGGACAGATACGCAGTATTTT.